Listed below are T cell receptor beta chains from one sample, sequenced in a study of tumor-infiltrating lymphocytes in primary liver carcinoma. TCRdb recomputed calls from the multiplex PCR reads with MiXCR, one row per CDR3 protein. Among more than 150,000 distinct CDR3 sequences, less than 65% were seen once, and the ten largest hold around three quarters. The sample consisted of peripheral blood. Receptors originate from a man aged 40-50 years with primary liver carcinoma and hepatitis B virus infection. Each CDR3 is given with its conserved first and last residue. D genes are given only for firm matches. Clone size appears in some rows only: once, few, many, or a class for an expanded clone.

size: NA
J: TRBJ2-2
V: TRBV10-3
D: NA
DNA: TGTGCCATCGGAATTGAAGGGCGTGGCGGGGAGCTGTTTTTT
CDR3: CAIGIEGRGGELFF

size: NA
J: TRBJ2-7
V: TRBV10-3
D: TRBD1
DNA: TGTGCCATCAGTGAGTACGGCAGGGGGCTGAACGAGCAGTACTTC
CDR3: CAISEYGRGLNEQYF

size: NA
J: TRBJ2-2
V: TRBV10-3
D: NA
DNA: TGTGTCATCAGACCGGACGTGAACACCGGGGAGCCGTTTTTT
CDR3: CVIRPDVNTGEPFF

size: NA
J: TRBJ2-5
V: TRBV5-4
D: NA
DNA: TGTGCCAGCAGCTCGGGGTCGGACGTTTCGGAGACCCAGTACTTC
CDR3: CASSSGSDVSETQYF

size: few
J: TRBJ2-1
V: TRBV12-3/TRBV12-4
D: NA
DNA: TGTGCCAGCAGTTTCGGAGACAATGAGCAGTTCTTC
CDR3: CASSFGDNEQFF

size: NA
J: TRBJ2-2
V: TRBV11-3
D: NA
DNA: TGTGCCAGCAGCCCCCCAGGGGAAGCCGGGGAGCTGTTTTTT
CDR3: CASSPPGEAGELFF

size: few
J: TRBJ1-5
V: TRBV12-3/TRBV12-4
D: NA
DNA: TGTGCCAGCAGCTGGGGCCAGAATCAGCCCCAGCATTTT
CDR3: CASSWGQNQPQHF

size: NA
J: TRBJ2-7
V: TRBV5-5
D: NA
DNA: TGTGCCAGCATCCGGACGGGACTCAATTCCTACGAGCAGTATTTC
CDR3: CASIRTGLNSYEQYF

size: NA
J: TRBJ2-3
V: TRBV11-2
D: NA
DNA: TGTGTCAGTAGCATCCGGGCAGCAGATACGCGGTATTTT
CDR3: CVSSIRAADTRYF

size: NA
J: TRBJ2-7
V: TRBV11-2
D: NA
DNA: TGTGCCAGCAACTCCCAGGGGGGCGAGCAGTATTTC
CDR3: CASNSQGGEQYF

size: NA
J: TRBJ2-2
V: TRBV24-1
D: NA
DNA: TGTGCCACCAGTGACCCCGGGACGGCGAACACCGGGGAGCTGTTTTTT
CDR3: CATSDPGTANTGELFF

size: NA
J: TRBJ2-3
V: TRBV7-9
D: TRBD1
DNA: TGTGCCAGCAGCTTCACAGGGGGCAGGGGGTCTAGCACAGATACGCAGTATTTT
CDR3: CASSFTGGRGSSTDTQYF

size: few
J: TRBJ2-7
V: TRBV5-4
D: TRBD1
DNA: TGTGTCAGCAGCCATCCTCCCGGGACAGGGGCACAGCAGCAGTACTTC
CDR3: CVSSHPPGTGAQQQYF

size: NA
J: TRBJ1-1
V: TRBV10-3
D: NA
DNA: TGTGCCATCGGGGAGACGGGGACTGAAGCTTTCTTT
CDR3: CAIGETGTEAFF

size: few
J: TRBJ2-1
V: TRBV6-6
D: NA
DNA: TGTGCCAGCAGTTACGGGGGAGGCCTAGCGCGCAATGAGCAGTTCTTC
CDR3: CASSYGGGLARNEQFF

size: NA
J: TRBJ1-2
V: TRBV28
D: NA
DNA: TGTGCCAGCAGTTTCTCACAGGGTAATGGCTACACCTTC
CDR3: CASSFSQGNGYTF

size: once
J: TRBJ2-5
V: TRBV7-8
D: NA
DNA: TGTGCCATCAGCTTAGGGCGGACAACCTTAAAAGAGACCCAGTACTTC
CDR3: CAISLGRTTLKETQYF

size: NA
J: TRBJ2-7
V: TRBV7-8
D: NA
DNA: TGTGCTAGCAGCTTAGAGATAAGCTCATGCGAGCAGTACTTC
CDR3: CASSLEISSCEQYF

size: NA
J: TRBJ2-1
V: TRBV29-1
D: NA
DNA: TGCAGCATTGAAGCTCGGCTTGCGAAGAGCTCCTACGATGAGCAGTTCTTC
CDR3: CSIEARLAKSSYDEQFF

size: NA
J: TRBJ2-7
V: TRBV12-3/TRBV12-4
D: NA
DNA: TGTGCCAGCAGTTTTCAAGCTAGCGTAGATTACGAGCAGTACTTC
CDR3: CASSFQASVDYEQYF

size: NA
J: TRBJ2-2
V: TRBV29-1
D: TRBD2
DNA: TGCAGCGTTGAAACTAGCGGGCTGAACACCGGGGAGCTGTTTTTT
CDR3: CSVETSGLNTGELFF

size: many
J: TRBJ2-1
V: TRBV11-2
D: NA
DNA: TGTGCCAGCAGCCCAGGGTATGAGCAGTTCTTC
CDR3: CASSPGYEQFF

size: NA
J: TRBJ2-7
V: TRBV4-1
D: TRBD2
DNA: TGCGCCAGCAGCCAAGAGAGAGGGACTAGCGAGCTGTACGAGCAGTACTTC
CDR3: CASSQERGTSELYEQYF

size: NA
J: TRBJ2-5
V: TRBV10-3
D: NA
DNA: TGTGCCAGCACCCCCGGTCGGCAGGTTGGGACAGAGACCCAGTACTTC
CDR3: CASTPGRQVGTETQYF

size: many
J: TRBJ2-7
V: TRBV11-1
D: TRBD2
DNA: TGTGCCAGCAGCTTAGGCCTAGCGGGATCGTACGAGCAGTACTTC
CDR3: CASSLGLAGSYEQYF

size: few
J: TRBJ2-3
V: TRBV6-5
D: NA
DNA: TGTGCCAGCAGGCGCCGGGACTTCCGGGAGGATACGCAGTATTTT
CDR3: CASRRRDFREDTQYF